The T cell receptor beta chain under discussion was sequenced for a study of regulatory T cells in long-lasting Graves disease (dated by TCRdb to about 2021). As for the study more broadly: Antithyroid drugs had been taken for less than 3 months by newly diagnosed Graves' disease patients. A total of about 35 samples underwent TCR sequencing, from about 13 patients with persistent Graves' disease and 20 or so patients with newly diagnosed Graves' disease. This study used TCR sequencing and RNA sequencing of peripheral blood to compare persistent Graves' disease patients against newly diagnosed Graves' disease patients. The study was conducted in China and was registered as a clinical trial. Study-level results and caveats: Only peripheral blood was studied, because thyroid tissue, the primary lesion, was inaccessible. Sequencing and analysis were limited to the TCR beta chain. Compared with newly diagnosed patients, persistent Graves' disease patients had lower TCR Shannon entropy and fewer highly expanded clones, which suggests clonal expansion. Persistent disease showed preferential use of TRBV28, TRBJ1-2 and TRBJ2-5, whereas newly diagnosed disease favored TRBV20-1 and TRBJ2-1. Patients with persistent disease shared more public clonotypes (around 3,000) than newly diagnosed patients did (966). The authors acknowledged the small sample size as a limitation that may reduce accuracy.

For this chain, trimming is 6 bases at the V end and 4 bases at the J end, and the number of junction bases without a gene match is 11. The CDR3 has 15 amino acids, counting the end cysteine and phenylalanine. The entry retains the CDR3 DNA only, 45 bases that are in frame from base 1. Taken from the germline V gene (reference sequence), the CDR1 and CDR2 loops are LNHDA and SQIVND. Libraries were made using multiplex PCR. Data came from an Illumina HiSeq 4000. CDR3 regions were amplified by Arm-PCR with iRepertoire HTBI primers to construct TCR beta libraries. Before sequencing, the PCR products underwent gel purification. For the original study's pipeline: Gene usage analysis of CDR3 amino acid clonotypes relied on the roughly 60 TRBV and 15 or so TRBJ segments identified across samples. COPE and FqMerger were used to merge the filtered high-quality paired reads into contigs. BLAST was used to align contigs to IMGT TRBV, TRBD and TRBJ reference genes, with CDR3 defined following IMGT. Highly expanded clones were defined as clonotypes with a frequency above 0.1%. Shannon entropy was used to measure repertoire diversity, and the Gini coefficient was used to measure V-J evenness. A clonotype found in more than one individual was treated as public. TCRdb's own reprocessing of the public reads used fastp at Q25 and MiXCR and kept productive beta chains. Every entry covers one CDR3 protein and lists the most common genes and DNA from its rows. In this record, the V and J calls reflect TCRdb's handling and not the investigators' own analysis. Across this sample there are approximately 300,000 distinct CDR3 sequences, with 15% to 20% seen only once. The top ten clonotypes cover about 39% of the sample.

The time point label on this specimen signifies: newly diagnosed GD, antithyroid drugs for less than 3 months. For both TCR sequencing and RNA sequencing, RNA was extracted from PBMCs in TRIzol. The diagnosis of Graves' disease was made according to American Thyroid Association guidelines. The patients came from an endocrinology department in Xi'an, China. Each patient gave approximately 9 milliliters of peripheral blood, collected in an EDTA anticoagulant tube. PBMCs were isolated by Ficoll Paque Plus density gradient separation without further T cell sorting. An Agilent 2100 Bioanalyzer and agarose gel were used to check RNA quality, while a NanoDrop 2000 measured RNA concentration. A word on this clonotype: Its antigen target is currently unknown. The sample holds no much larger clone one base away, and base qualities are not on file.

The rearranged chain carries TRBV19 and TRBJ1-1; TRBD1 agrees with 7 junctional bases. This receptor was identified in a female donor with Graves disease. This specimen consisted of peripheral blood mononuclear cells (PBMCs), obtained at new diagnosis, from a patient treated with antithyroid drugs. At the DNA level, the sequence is TGTGCCAGTAGCGCCACAGGGGTATTGATCACTGAAGCTTTCTTT. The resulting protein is CASSATGVLITEAFF.